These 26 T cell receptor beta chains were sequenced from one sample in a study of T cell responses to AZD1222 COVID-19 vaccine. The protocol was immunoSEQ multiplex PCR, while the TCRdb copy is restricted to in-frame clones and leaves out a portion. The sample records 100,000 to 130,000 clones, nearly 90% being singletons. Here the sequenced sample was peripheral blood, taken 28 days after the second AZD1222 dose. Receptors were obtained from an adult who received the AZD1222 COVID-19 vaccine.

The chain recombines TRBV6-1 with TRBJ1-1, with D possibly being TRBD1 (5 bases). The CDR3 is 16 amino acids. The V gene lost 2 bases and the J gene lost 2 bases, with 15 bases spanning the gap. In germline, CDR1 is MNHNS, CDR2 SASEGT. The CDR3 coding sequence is TGTGCCAGCAGTGAATATTACGGCAGGGCAAACACTGAAGCTTTCTTT. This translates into CASSEYYGRANTEAFF.

CDR3 amino acids: CASSSDGTATYEQYF. CDR3 sequence (DNA): TGTGCCAGCAGCTCCGATGGGACAGCAACCTACGAGCAGTACTTC. The J gene is TRBJ2-7, the V gene TRBV5-5; TRBD1 matches at 7 bases. Looked up from germline, CDR1 is SGHKS and CDR2 is YYEKEE (reference sequence). This CDR3 has 15 residues. The trim removed 3 bases at V and 2 bases at J, leaving 8 bases unmatched.

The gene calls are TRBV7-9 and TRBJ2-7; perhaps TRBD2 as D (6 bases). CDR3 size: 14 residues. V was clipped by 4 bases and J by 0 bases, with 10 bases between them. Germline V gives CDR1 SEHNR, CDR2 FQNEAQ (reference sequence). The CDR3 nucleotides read TGTGCCAGCAGCTCCCGGGAGAACTCCTACGAGCAGTACTTC. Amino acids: CASSSRENSYEQYF.

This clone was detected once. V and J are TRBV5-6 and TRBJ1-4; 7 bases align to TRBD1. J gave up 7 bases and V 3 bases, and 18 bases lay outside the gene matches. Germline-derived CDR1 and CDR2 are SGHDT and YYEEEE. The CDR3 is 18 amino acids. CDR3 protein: CASSWETDRALGGEKLFF. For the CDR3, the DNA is TGTGCCAGCAGCTGGGAAACAGACAGGGCGTTAGGAGGTGAAAAACTGTTTTTT.

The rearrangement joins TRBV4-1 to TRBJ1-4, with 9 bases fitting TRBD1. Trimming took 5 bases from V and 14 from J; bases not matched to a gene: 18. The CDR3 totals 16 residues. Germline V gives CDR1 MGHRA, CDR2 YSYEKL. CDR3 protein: CASSYEGGTGRVGLFF. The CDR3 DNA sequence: TGCGCCAGCAGCTATGAAGGCGGGACAGGGCGAGTAGGTCTGTTTTTT.

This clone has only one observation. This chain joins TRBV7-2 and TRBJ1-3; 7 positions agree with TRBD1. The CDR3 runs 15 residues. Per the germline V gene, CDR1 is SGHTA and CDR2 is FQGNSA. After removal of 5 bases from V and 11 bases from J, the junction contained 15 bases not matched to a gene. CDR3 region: CASSPGQAGRRSIYF. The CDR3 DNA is TGTGCCAGCAGCCCTGGACAGGCAGGTAGACGGTCCATATATTTT.

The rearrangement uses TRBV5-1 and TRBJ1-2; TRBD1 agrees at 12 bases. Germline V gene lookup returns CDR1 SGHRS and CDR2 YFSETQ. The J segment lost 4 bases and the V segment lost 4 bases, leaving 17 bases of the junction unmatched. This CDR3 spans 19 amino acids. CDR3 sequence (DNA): TGCGCCAGCAGCCCCGGGGCTTTGGGACAGGGGGCGCGGGGCTATGGCTACACCTTC. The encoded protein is CASSPGALGQGARGYGYTF.

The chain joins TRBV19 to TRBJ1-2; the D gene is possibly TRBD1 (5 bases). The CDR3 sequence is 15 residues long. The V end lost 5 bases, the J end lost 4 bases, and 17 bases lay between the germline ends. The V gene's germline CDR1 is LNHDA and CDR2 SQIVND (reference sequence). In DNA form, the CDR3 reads TGTGCCAGTAGTTCCACCGGGACGGCCGTCTATGGCTACACCTTC. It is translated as CASSSTGTAVYGYTF.

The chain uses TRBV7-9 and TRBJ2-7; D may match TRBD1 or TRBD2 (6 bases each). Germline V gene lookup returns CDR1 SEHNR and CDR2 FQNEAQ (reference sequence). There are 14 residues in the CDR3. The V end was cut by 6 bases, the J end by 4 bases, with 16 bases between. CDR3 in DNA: TGTGCCAGCAGTCGTCCCGGGGGCCCTTACGAGCAGTACTTC. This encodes CASSRPGGPYEQYF. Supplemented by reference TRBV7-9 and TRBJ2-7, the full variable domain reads DTGVSQNPRHKITKRGQNVTFRCDPISEHNRLYWYRQTLGQGPEFLTYFQNEAQLEKSRLLSDRFSAERPKGSFSTLEIQRTEQGDSAMYLCASSRPGGPYEQYFGPGTRLTVT.

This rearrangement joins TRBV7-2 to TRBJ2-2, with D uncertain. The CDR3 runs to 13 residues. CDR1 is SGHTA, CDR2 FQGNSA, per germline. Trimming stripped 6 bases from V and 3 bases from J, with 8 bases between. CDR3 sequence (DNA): TGTGCCAGCAGGGGCTCAGACACCGGGGAGCTGTTTTTT. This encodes CASRGSDTGELFF.

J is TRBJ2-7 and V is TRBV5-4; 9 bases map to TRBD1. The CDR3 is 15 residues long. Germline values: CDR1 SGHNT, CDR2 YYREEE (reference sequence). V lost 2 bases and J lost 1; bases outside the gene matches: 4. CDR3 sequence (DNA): TGTGCCAGCAGCTTCTCGGGGACAGGGTCCTACGAGCAGTACTTC. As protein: CASSFSGTGSYEQYF.

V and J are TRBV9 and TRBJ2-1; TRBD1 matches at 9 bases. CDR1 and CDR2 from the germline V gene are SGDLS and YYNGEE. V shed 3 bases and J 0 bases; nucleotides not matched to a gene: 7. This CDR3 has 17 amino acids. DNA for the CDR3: TGTGCCAGCAGCGACCGGGACAGGGCGAGCTCCTACAATGAGCAGTTCTTC. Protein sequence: CASSDRDRASSYNEQFF.

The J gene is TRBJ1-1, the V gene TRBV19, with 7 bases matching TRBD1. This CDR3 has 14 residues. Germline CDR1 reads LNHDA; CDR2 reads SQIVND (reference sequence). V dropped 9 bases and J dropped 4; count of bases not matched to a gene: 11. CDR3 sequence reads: CASLDRDSSTEAFF. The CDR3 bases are TGTGCCAGCCTGGACCGGGACAGCTCCACTGAAGCTTTCTTT.

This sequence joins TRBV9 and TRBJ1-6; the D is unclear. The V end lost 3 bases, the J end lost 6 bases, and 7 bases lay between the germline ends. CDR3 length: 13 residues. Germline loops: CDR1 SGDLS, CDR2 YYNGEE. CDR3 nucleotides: TGTGCCAGCAGCGAGTCTGCTAATTCACCCCTCCACTTT. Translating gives CASSESANSPLHF.

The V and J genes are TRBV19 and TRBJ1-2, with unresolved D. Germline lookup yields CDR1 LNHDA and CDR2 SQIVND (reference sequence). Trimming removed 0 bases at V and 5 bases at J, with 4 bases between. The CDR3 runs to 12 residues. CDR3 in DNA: TGTGCCAGTAGTATAGAGAGATATGGCTACACCTTC. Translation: CASSIERYGYTF.

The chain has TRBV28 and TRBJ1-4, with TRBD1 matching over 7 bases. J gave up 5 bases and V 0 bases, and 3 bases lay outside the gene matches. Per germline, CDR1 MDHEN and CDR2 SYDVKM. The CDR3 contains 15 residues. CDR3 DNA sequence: TGTGCCAGCAGTTTATGGGGACAGTTAAATGAAAAACTGTTTTTT. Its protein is CASSLWGQLNEKLFF.

The CDR3 region is CASSYDNLNYGYTF. CDR3 nucleotides: TGTGCCAGCAGTTATGACAACCTAAACTATGGCTACACCTTC. V is TRBV6-5 and J is TRBJ1-2; D is unclear. The CDR3 length is 14 residues. V was shortened by 3 bases and J by 2 bases, with 10 bases between the two germline ends. Germline V lookup: CDR1 MNHEY, CDR2 SVGAGI.

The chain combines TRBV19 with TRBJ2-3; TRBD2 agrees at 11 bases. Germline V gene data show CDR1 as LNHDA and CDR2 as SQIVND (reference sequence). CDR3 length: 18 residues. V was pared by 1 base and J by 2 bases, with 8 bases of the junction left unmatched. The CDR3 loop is CASSIGELAGVFTDTQYF. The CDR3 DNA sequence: TGTGCCAGTAGTATAGGGGAACTAGCGGGGGTGTTCACAGATACGCAGTATTTT.

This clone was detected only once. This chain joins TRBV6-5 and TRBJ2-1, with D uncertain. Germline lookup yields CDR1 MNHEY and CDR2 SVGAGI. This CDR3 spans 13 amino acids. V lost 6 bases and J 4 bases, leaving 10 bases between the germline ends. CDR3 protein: CASSPDTYNEQFF. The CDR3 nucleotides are TGTGCCAGCAGCCCCGACACTTACAATGAGCAGTTCTTC.

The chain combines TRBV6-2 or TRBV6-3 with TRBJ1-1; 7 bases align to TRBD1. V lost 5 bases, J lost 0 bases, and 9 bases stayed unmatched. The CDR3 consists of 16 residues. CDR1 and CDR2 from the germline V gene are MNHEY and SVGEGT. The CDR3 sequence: CASSTDRVGLNTEAFF. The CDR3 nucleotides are TGTGCCAGCAGTACCGACAGGGTTGGCCTGAACACTGAAGCTTTCTTT.

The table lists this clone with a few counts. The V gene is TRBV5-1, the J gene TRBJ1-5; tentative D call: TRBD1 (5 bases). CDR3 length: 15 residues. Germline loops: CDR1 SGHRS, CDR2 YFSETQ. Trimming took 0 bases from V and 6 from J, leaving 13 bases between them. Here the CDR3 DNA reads TGCGCCAGCAGCTTGGAGGTGGGGCCGGGTCAGCCCCAGCATTTT. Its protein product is CASSLEVGPGQPQHF.

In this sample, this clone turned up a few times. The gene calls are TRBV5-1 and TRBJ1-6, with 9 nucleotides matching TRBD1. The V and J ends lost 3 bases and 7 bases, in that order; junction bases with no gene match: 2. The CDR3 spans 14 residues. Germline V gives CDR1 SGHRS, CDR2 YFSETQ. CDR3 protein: CASSSDRGNSPLHF. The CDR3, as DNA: TGCGCCAGCAGCTCCGACAGGGGGAATTCACCCCTCCACTTT.

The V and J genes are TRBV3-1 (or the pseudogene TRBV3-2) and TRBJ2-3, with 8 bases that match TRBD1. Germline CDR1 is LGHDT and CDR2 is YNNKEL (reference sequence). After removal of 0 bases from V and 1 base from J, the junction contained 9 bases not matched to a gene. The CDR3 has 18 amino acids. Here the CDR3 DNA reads TGTGCCAGCAGCCAAGATATTCGACAGGGGTCCCGCACAGATACGCAGTATTTT. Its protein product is CASSQDIRQGSRTDTQYF.

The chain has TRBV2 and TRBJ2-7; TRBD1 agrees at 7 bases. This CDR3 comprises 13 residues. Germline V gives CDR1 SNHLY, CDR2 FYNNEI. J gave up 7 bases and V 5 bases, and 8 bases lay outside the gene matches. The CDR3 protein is CASSLQGYGEQYF. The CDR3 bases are TGTGCCAGCAGTTTACAGGGGTACGGAGAGCAGTACTTC.

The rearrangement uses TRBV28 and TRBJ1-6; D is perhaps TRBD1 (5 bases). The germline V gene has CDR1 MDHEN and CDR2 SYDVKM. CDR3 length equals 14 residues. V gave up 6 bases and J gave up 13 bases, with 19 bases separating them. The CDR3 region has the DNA TGTGCCAGCAGCACCGGGGGGGGATTGGGGCCCCTCCACTTT. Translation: CASSTGGGLGPLHF.

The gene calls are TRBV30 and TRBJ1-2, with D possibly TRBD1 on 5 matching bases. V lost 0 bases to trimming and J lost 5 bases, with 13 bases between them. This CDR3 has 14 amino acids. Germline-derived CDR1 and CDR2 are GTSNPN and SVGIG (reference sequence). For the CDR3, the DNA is TGTGCCTGGAGTGTACTTGGGACTCAATATGGCTACACCTTC. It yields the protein CAWSVLGTQYGYTF.